This T cell receptor beta chain was captured in a study of blood T cell repertoires in COVID-19. Whole-study context: There were acute and convalescent COVID-19 samples, and they came from the United States, Italy and Spain. Sources were T cells, B-cell-depleted T cells, or PBMCs; the material itself was cDNA or gDNA.

In the original analysis: How many nucleated cells were present was estimated from reference gene primer amplification. Data came from immunoSEQ multiplex PCR; TCRdb stores just in-frame clones and leaves some out. The D gene and trimming were derived from the DNA, and the V and J assignments and clone size from that table. The table has fewer than 200,000 clones, around 86% seen once. After removal of 3 bases from V and 2 bases from J, the junction contained 6 bases not matched to a gene. Germline-derived CDR1 and CDR2 are SEHNR and FQNEAQ (reference sequence). The CDR3 has 15 residues. The chain employs TRBV7-9 and TRBJ1-2, with TRBD1 identical over 7 bases. The sequenced material came from peripheral blood. The source of this sequence is a man aged 35-49 years with active or convalescent COVID-19. The CDR3 here is CASSLNRGANYGYTF. DNA of the CDR3: TGTGCCAGCAGCTTGAACAGGGGCGCAAACTATGGCTACACCTTC.